This TCR beta chain was sequenced during a study of Ad26.COV2.S vaccination and SARS-CoV-2 variants. Stated treatment: 15 to 20 received Ad26.COV2.S at low or high dose, single or two shots; several received placebo; per-sample allocation not given. Collection of the samples took place on day 63 after the first injection of vaccine or placebo. Ad26 vector vaccine expressed Wuhan-strain SARS-CoV-2 spike. CDR1 is SGDLS, CDR2 YYNGEE, per germline. The CDR3 sequence is 14 residues long. V was cut by 1 base and J by 4 bases, with 9 bases left in between. Findings of the study overall: Breadth of non-spike TCRs did not differ between vaccinees and placebo recipients.

Some clones are missing from TCRdb's copy, which holds only in-frame ones; the method was immunoSEQ multiplex PCR. The table lists about 350,000 clones, roughly 90% of them singletons. Note on this clone: Its antigen is not identified.

V is TRBV9 and J is TRBJ2-1; the D is unclear. This clonotype was sampled from a person aged 18-60 years who received the Ad26.COV2.S COVID-19 vaccine or a placebo. The input for sequencing was peripheral blood, taken in a trial of Ad26.COV2.S vaccine versus placebo. The CDR3 region has the DNA TGTGCCAGCAGCGTACAGGTTTCTTACAATGAGCAGTTCTTC. Translating it yields CASSVQVSYNEQFF.